One sample yielded the 20 T cell receptor beta chains listed below, sequenced in a study of response to subunit inactivated influenza vaccine (dated 2018 in TCRdb). The library was produced with RT-PCR. The data were produced on an Illumina HiSeq 2500. TCRdb applied fastp at Q25 and MiXCR to the public reads, then kept only in-frame beta chains. Rows matching on CDR3 protein sequence are summarized as one entry with the most common DNA and genes. The sample table contains under 800,000 distinct CDR3 sequences; only one count was recorded for 11% to 15% of them. The ten largest clonotypes hold less than 7% of the sample. The specimen was PBMCs from blood, collected around two weeks before vaccination. These receptors were taken from a man aged 50 or older who received an inactivated influenza vaccine. Donor details come from another sample of the same person, matched by shared clones.

This clonotype has only a few counts. The V and J genes are TRBV12-3 or TRBV12-4 and TRBJ1-1; maybe TRBD1 (6 bases). CDR3 length: 14 residues. With 6 bases removed from V and 0 bases from J, the gap between germline ends came to 11 bases. Here the CDR3 reads CASRSTGLNTEAFF. The CDR3 DNA reads as TGTGCCAGCAGGTCGACAGGCTTGAACACTGAAGCTTTCTTT.

This clonotype was detected only a few times. The J gene is TRBJ2-7, the V gene TRBV25-1; possibly TRBD2 for D (5 bases). The CDR3 covers 12 residues. CDR1 and CDR2 (germline): MGHDK, SYGVNS. V was clipped by 4 bases and J by 6 bases, with 10 bases between them. Here the CDR3 DNA reads TGTGCCAGCAGTGCGGGGAAGCTCGAGCAGTACTTC. It is translated as CASSAGKLEQYF.

The CDR3 DNA sequence: TGCGCCAGCAAACCCCTCCCGGGACAGGTAAATCAGCCCCAGCATTTT. Its translation is CASKPLPGQVNQPQHF. The chain joins TRBV5-1 to TRBJ1-5; TRBD1 matches at 8 bases. Trimming cost V 6 bases and J 4 bases; bases outside gene matches: 12. CDR3 size: 16 residues. CDR1 and CDR2 from the germline V gene are SGHRS and YFSETQ.

This clonotype has more than one count but fewer than ten. The chain links TRBV27 to TRBJ2-1, with unresolved D. This CDR3 comprises 13 residues. Germline V gives CDR1 MNHEY, CDR2 SMNVEV (reference sequence). The V and J ends lost 3 bases and 5 bases respectively, with 8 bases between them. CDR3 residues: CASSFGANNEQFF. The CDR3 DNA is TGTGCCAGCAGTTTTGGAGCGAACAATGAGCAGTTCTTC.

V and J are TRBV12-3 or TRBV12-4 and TRBJ1-2, with D tentatively TRBD1 (6 bases). The ends were cut back, 5 bases at V and 8 bases at J, with 18 bases in the middle. The CDR3 has 14 residues. In DNA form, the CDR3 reads TGTGCCAGCAGTGGGGCTGGACAGCGAATAGGCTACACCTTC. Residues: CASSGAGQRIGYTF.

This clonotype was counted only a few times. The chain couples TRBV12-3 or TRBV12-4 to TRBJ1-1, with D unresolved. CDR3 length: 13 residues. V was shortened by 6 bases and J by 8 bases, with 16 bases between the two germline ends. The CDR3 bases are TGTGCCAGCAGCCCCCCGGGGATAAAAGAAGCTTTCTTT. Encoded protein: CASSPPGIKEAFF.

This clonotype was seen ten or more times. The genes are TRBV4-2 and TRBJ2-5; D not certain. The CDR3 spans 13 residues. Trimming took 1 base from V and 5 from J, leaving 8 bases between them. Germline V gene data show CDR1 as LGHNA and CDR2 as YNFKEQ. CDR3 loop: CASSQGNEETQYF. The DNA of the CDR3 is TGTGCCAGCAGCCAAGGAAACGAGGAGACCCAGTACTTC.

The chain employs TRBV7-6 and TRBJ1-1; no clear D. The CDR3 extends over 15 amino acids. The V gene lost 5 bases and the J gene lost 5 bases, with 18 bases spanning the gap. Germline V gene lookup returns CDR1 SGHVS and CDR2 FNYEAQ. In nucleotides, the CDR3 is TGTGCCAGCAGCGCCTCCACCCGTTTTGGAACTGAAGCTTTCTTT. As protein: CASSASTRFGTEAFF. Combining the CDR3 with reference TRBV7-6 and TRBJ1-1 gives the whole variable domain GAGVSQSPRYKVTKRGQDVALRCDPISGHVSLYWYRQALGQGPEFLTYFNYEAQQDKSGLPNDRFSAERPEGSISTLTIQRTEQRDSAMYRCASSASTRFGTEAFFGQGTRLTVV.

CDR3 DNA sequence: TGTGCCACCAGCAGGAGGGACCCTACCTACGAGCAGTACTTC. Encoded protein: CATSRRDPTYEQYF. V is TRBV15 and J is TRBJ2-7, with D perhaps TRBD1 or TRBD2 (5 bases each). The V and J ends lost 3 bases and 2 bases respectively, with 11 bases between them. The CDR3 has 14 residues. Germline CDR1 LNHNV, CDR2 YYDKDF (reference sequence).

This clonotype was detected many times. The rearrangement uses TRBV6-1 and TRBJ1-1, with TRBD1 as a possible D gene (6 bases). The CDR3 extends over 13 amino acids. The ends were cut back, 6 bases at V and 1 base at J, with 9 bases in the middle. The germline V gene has CDR1 MNHNS and CDR2 SASEGT. The CDR3 reads CASSRGRNTEAFF. The CDR3 region has the DNA TGTGCCAGCAGCAGGGGTCGGAACACTGAAGCTTTCTTT.

This clonotype was seen only a few times. The chain joins TRBV3-1 to TRBJ2-5; tentative D call: TRBD2 (5 bases). Trimming removed 2 bases from V and 0 bases from J, with 13 bases in between. The germline V gene encodes CDR1 LGHDT and CDR2 YNNKEL (reference sequence). This CDR3 comprises 16 residues. CDR3 sequence (DNA): TGTGCCAGCAGCCAAAACGAGGGCGGGTACCAAGAGACCCAGTACTTC. Translating gives CASSQNEGGYQETQYF.

This clonotype has a handful of counts. Because the CDR3 is missing its conserved closing phenylalanine or tryptophan, this is likely a read error. The DNA is left out, because the CDR3 cannot be placed on it with certainty; the CDR3 is given as TCRdb lists it. The chain joins TRBV2 to TRBJ1-2; the table assigns TRBD1, which was not confirmed against the DNA. Termini included, the CDR3 measures 11 amino acids. The germline CDR1 and CDR2 sequences are SNHLY and FYNNEI. CDR3 region: CASSLEDTKRI.

This clonotype was counted only a few times. The CDR3 loop reads CSVLLDRGNTEAFF. CDR3 DNA sequence: TGCAGCGTTTTATTGGACAGGGGGAACACTGAAGCTTTCTTT. V gene TRBV29-1 combines with J gene TRBJ1-1; TRBD1 agrees at 9 bases. Germline V lookup: CDR1 SQVTM, CDR2 ANQGSEA. This CDR3 is 14 amino acids long. V dropped 5 bases and J dropped 1; count of bases not matched to a gene: 5.

This chain connects TRBV5-1 to TRBJ1-1; no firm D call. CDR3 size: 13 residues. V shed 6 bases and J shed 1 base, with 10 bases lying between them. Germline lookup yields CDR1 SGHRS and CDR2 YFSETQ. In DNA form, the CDR3 reads TGCGCCAGCAAGCCCGTGCCGAACACTGAAGCTTTCTTT. It codes for CASKPVPNTEAFF.

This clonotype has only a few counts. V gene TRBV4-3 combines with J gene TRBJ2-7, with D tentatively TRBD2 (6 bases). The CDR3 consists of 15 residues. Germline V gives CDR1 LGHNA, CDR2 YSLEER. The ends were cut back, 0 bases at V and 1 base at J, with 10 bases in the middle. CDR3 in DNA: TGCGCCAGCAGCCAAGACGGGACTCCGTCCTACGAGCAGTACTTC. Translation: CASSQDGTPSYEQYF.

The CDR3 sequence: CASSQDPGGYEQYF. CDR3 coding DNA: TGTGCCAGCAGCCAAGATCCAGGGGGTTACGAGCAGTACTTC. The J gene is TRBJ2-7, the V gene TRBV4-2; 7 bases match TRBD1. The germline V gene encodes CDR1 LGHNA and CDR2 YNFKEQ. The V segment lost 0 bases and the J segment 4 bases; nucleotides outside the gene matches: 3. This CDR3 has 14 amino acids.

The sample holds a few counts of this clonotype. The V and J genes are TRBV7-8 and TRBJ2-7; 11 bases are shared with TRBD2. The germline gives CDR1 SGHVS, CDR2 FQNEAQ. V shed 5 bases, J shed 6 bases, and the junction held 12 bases outside the gene matches. CDR3 length: 16 amino acids. The CDR3: CASSRDPLAGGSEQYF. DNA of the CDR3: TGTGCCAGCAGCAGAGACCCCCTAGCGGGAGGCTCCGAGCAGTACTTC.

This clonotype came up a few times. The chain employs TRBV28 and TRBJ2-7, with D uncertain. The length of the CDR3 is 13 residues. CDR1 MDHEN and CDR2 SYDVKM come from the germline V gene. V dropped 9 bases and J dropped 5 bases, with 17 bases sitting between them. The chain's CDR3 is CARPGSGRNEQYF. The DNA for the CDR3 is TGTGCCAGACCGGGCTCCGGACGGAACGAGCAGTACTTC. The variable domain in full, completed from reference TRBV28 and TRBJ2-7, reads DVKVTQSSRYLVKRTGEKVFLECVQDMDHENMFWYRQDPGLGLRLIYFSYDVKMKEKGDIPEGYSVSREKKERFSLILESASTNQTSMYLCARPGSGRNEQYFGPGTRLTVT.

This clonotype occurred a few times. J is TRBJ2-7 and V is TRBV4-2; 8 bases are shared with TRBD1. In germline, CDR1 is LGHNA, CDR2 YNFKEQ. V trimming: 1 base; J trimming: 2 bases; junction bases outside the gene matches: 7. The CDR3 sequence is 16 residues long. The CDR3, as DNA: TGTGCCAGCAGCCAAGGGCCGGACAGGGCGGCCTACGAGCAGTACTTC. Residues: CASSQGPDRAAYEQYF.

Ten or more counts support this clonotype. The chain recombines TRBV27 with TRBJ2-7; D unresolved. This CDR3 is 16 amino acids long. V was pared by 5 bases and J by 3 bases, with 20 bases between. Germline V gene data show CDR1 as MNHEY and CDR2 as SMNVEV (reference sequence). The CDR3 coding sequence is TGTGCCAGCAGTCCCCTGGGCAGGTCGCAGTACTACGAGCAGTACTTC. This gives the protein CASSPLGRSQYYEQYF.